This T cell receptor beta chain is drawn from a study of technical replicates of blood from several donors. Assay used: immunoSEQ multiplex PCR; TCRdb lists only in-frame clones, some missing. The sample has tens of thousands of clones; 96% are singletons. Trimming left V 4 bases short and J 4 bases short, with 10 bases between. The CDR3 contains 14 residues. The germline V gene has CDR1 SGHVS and CDR2 FQNEAQ. Material: T cells isolated from PBMCs. This TCR derives from a human donor in good health. The rearrangement links TRBV7-8 to TRBJ1-4, with D unclear. This chain's CDR3 is CASSSHPINEKLFF. CDR3 DNA: TGTGCCAGCAGCTCCCATCCCATTAATGAAAAACTGTTTTTT.